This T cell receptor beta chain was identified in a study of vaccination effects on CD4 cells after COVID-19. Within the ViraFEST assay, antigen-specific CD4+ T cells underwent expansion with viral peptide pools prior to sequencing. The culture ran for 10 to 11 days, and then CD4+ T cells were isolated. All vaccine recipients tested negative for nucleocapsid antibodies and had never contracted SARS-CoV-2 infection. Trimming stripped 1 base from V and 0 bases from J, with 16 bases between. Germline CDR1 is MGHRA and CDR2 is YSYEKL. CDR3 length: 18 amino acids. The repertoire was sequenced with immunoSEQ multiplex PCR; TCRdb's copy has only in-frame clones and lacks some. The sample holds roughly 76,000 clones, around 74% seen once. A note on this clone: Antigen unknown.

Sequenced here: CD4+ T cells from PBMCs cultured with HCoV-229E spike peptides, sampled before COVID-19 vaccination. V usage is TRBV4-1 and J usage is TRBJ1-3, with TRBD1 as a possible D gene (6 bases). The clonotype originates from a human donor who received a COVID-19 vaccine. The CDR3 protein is CASSQGFPRTASGNTIYF. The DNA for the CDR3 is TGCGCCAGCAGCCAAGGGTTCCCCAGGACAGCCTCTGGAAACACCATATATTTT.